Sequencing of this TCR beta chain was carried out in a study of OX40 agonist ivuxolimab in advanced cancers. Study-level information: Antecedent anti-PD-1, anti-PD-L1 or anti-CTLA-4 therapy was permissible, with around 41% having received some. Study-level points and caveats: Dosing at 0.1 to 3.0 mg/kg was accompanied by clonal expansion of CD4+ and CD8+ blood T cells by week 6. More expanded clones were seen, on average, in CD8+ T cells than in CD4+.

Note on this clone: Its antigen is not known.

V shed 4 bases and J shed 2 bases, with 17 bases lying between them. Germline lookup yields CDR1 SGDLS and CDR2 YYNGEE. The CDR3 spans 16 residues. The method was immunoSEQ multiplex PCR; TCRdb's version includes in-frame clones alone and lacks a portion of them. The repertoire holds approximately 58,000 clones, with roughly 73% as singletons. Material: CD4+ or CD8+ T cells sorted from blood, obtained in a trial of the OX40 agonist ivuxolimab. The gene calls are TRBV9 and TRBJ2-3; no clear D. This clonotype originated in an adult with an advanced solid tumor such as melanoma, head and neck, liver or kidney cancer. CDR3 DNA sequence: TGTGCCAGCAGCCCTCAGGTTACGGTTGTCACAGATACGCAGTATTTT. Translated: CASSPQVTVVTDTQYF.